The clone carrying this T cell receptor (beta chain) turned up a few times. Its specificity is unknown. The data derive from a study of T cells in Graves' hyperthyroidism and ophthalmopathy. Whole-study findings and limits: The majority of expanded thyroid clonotypes above 0.001 also appeared in blood.

The study based diagnoses on clinical symptoms, serum thyroxine and TRAb, thyroid ultrasound and orbital computed tomography. Amplification targeted TCR beta CDR3 regions from RNA transcripts. When the TCR CDR3 underwent first-round RT-PCR, the HTBI primer set was used. TCRdb reanalysed the multiplex PCR reads using MiXCR and keeps one entry per CDR3 protein. The table lists about 460,000 distinct CDR3 sequences, around a fifth of them singletons. The CDR3 spans 14 residues. Germline-derived CDR1 and CDR2 are SGHTS and YDEGEE. Losses at the gene ends were 2 bases for V and 7 bases for J; bases not matched to a gene: 5.

Sequencing was carried out using blood. The chain employs TRBV5-8 and TRBJ1-5; TRBD1 matches at 8 bases. The receptor was isolated from a woman aged 70-85 years with Graves' ophthalmopathy. The CDR3, as DNA: TGTGCCAGCAGCTTTATGCAGGGGGCCCAGCCCCAGCATTTT. It translates to CASSFMQGAQPQHF.